Listed below are T cell receptor beta chains from one sample, sequenced in a study of T cell repertoires in cytomegalovirus infection. TCRdb re-called the reads through MiXCR, storing one row per CDR3 protein. The profile shows fewer than 300,000 distinct CDR3 sequences, roughly a quarter of them singletons. What was sequenced was PBMCs. Receptor source: a human donor in good health (CMV status not recorded). Some clones in this sample may be carry-over from other donors' samples. Each CDR3 is given with its conserved first and last residue. Each record gives: J gene, D gene, V gene, clone size, CDR3 DNA, CDR3 protein. D genes are given only for firm matches. Rows may omit the clone size; those that give it use once, few, many or a size class.

TRBJ2-5	-	TRBV20-1	-	TGCAGTGCTAGGACAGTACAAGAGACCCAGTACTTC	CSARTVQETQYF
TRBJ2-7	-	TRBV28	-	TGTGCCAGCAGTAACACCGGGACACTTTCCTACGAGCAGTACTTC	CASSNTGTLSYEQYF
TRBJ2-7	TRBD2	TRBV14	-	TGTGCCAGCAGCCAAATCCCTGGACTAGTCCCAGACGAGCAGTACTTC	CASSQIPGLVPDEQYF
TRBJ1-2	-	TRBV7-2	many	TGTGCCAGCAGCCAAGGGACCGCGGCTTATGGCTACACCTTC	CASSQGTAAYGYTF
TRBJ2-1	TRBD2	TRBV7-6	once	TGTGCCAGCAGCTTAGGTGAACTTTCTATGGCGGGGGTCCCAGATGAGCAGTTCTTC	CASSLGELSMAGVPDEQFF
TRBJ2-1	TRBD2	TRBV10-3	many	TGTGCCATCAGTGAGTTCCCTAGCGGGGGCCTATACAATGAGCAGTTCTTC	CAISEFPSGGLYNEQFF
TRBJ1-5	-	TRBV7-2	few	TGTGCCAGCAGCTTACGGGGCGGGTCGGGACAGCCCCAGCATTTT	CASSLRGGSGQPQHF
TRBJ2-3	TRBD2	TRBV7-2	-	TGTGCCAGCAGCTCCGAGAGCCTAGCGGGAGTGTCGCAGTATTTT	CASSSESLAGVSQYF
TRBJ2-2	-	TRBV20-1	-	TGCAGTGCTAGAGATTGGCGGACTTACACCGGGGAGCTGTTTTTT	CSARDWRTYTGELFF
TRBJ1-2	-	TRBV4-3	-	TGCGCCAGCAGCCAAGGGGCAGGGGCCTATGGCTACACCTTC	CASSQGAGAYGYTF
TRBJ2-7	-	TRBV5-1	-	TGCGCCAGCAGCTTGGTATCCGCCGCCACGACCCCCTACGAGCAGTACTTC	CASSLVSAATTPYEQYF
TRBJ2-2	-	TRBV11-2	few	TGTGCCAGCAGCTTGGACTCCCCGGGCACCGGGGAGCTGTTTTTT	CASSLDSPGTGELFF
TRBJ2-3	-	TRBV5-1	-	TGCGCCAGCAGCTTACGCCTTGAGGTGGCAGATACGCAGTATTTT	CASSLRLEVADTQYF
TRBJ2-4	TRBD1	TRBV7-8	few	TGTGCCAGCAGCTCGGGACAGGAGGTTGTTTCTGGGTACTTC	CASSSGQEVVSGYF
TRBJ1-2	-	TRBV28	-	TGTGCCAGCAGTTTAACCGCACAGGCCTACACCTTC	CASSLTAQAYTF
TRBJ2-2	TRBD2	TRBV6-6	few	TGTGCCAGCAGTTTGACTAGCGGGACGACCGGGGAGCTGTTTTTT	CASSLTSGTTGELFF
TRBJ1-1	-	TRBV18	few	TGTGCCAGCTCATCGGGACAAATTGAAGCTTTCTTT	CASSSGQIEAFF
TRBJ1-2	-	TRBV19	many	TGTGCCAGTAGTATAGTGAGCGGTACCTCACGGGGCTATGGCTACACCTTC	CASSIVSGTSRGYGYTF
TRBJ1-5	-	TRBV7-2	many	TGTGCCAGCAGCTTAACGTCCAATCAGCCCCAGCATTTT	CASSLTSNQPQHF
TRBJ2-4	-	TRBV2	few	TGTGCCAGCAGTGTCCAGGGAGAGGGCATTCAGTACTTC	CASSVQGEGIQYF